This TCR beta chain stems from a study of shared clonotypes between healthy human individuals. Whole-study results and caveats: Blood was the only sampled material, and tissue repertoires likely differ.

The study ran the assay at deep level. DNA input for the unsorted PBMC replicate PCRs was around 0.3 ug, approximately 30,000 T cell genomes. In the original analysis: Filtering was not the same, since immunoSEQ gave junction-only sequences without quality scores. The table came from immunoSEQ multiplex PCR; TCRdb's copy has only in-frame clones and leaves some out. The DNA gave D and trimming, while V, J and clone size come from that table. The profile shows about half a million clones, roughly 80% of them singletons. About this clone: Its antigen is not identified.

CDR3 length equals 14 residues. Trimming took 6 bases from V and 1 from J; bases not matched to a gene: 5. CDR1 and CDR2 from the germline V gene are SNHLY and FYNNEI. The source material was PBMCs. The rearrangement links TRBV2 to TRBJ1-1; 7 nucleotides line up with TRBD1. This clonotype was sampled from a woman between 40 and 55 years old in good health. Some clones in this sample may be carry-over from other donors' samples. The CDR3 here is CASRRGPSNTEAFF. The DNA for the CDR3 is TGTGCCAGCAGGAGGGGGCCGTCGAACACTGAAGCTTTCTTT.